What follows is one TCR beta chain and its context. Reverse transcription of about 0.5 to 1 ug RNA was carried out with random hexamers. By means of immunoSEQ multiplex PCR, TCR beta CDR3 spanning 54 Vbeta and 13 Jbeta underwent amplification. TCRdb reprocessed the immunoSEQ multiplex PCR reads via MiXCR and lists one record per CDR3 protein. This table holds under 200,000 distinct CDR3 sequences, 85% to 95% found once. The data belong to a study of CD8 T cells in Susac syndrome. From blood CD8+ and CD4+ T cells, TCR beta sequences were generated. Healthy donors acted as controls, with matching for age and sex. While CD8+ and CD4+ T cells were isolated negatively, TEMRA cells were enriched by FACS. J was trimmed by 0 bases and V by 3 bases; bases with no gene match: 5. Germline CDR1 and CDR2: DFQATT and SNEGSKA (reference sequence). The CDR3 has 17 residues.

The chain uses TRBV20-1 and TRBJ2-6, with 10 bases aligning to TRBD1. The receptor was isolated from a human donor in good health. The specimen was CD4+ T cells from PBMCs. The CDR3 DNA reads TGCAGTGCTAGGGGACAGGGGCCACCCTCTGGGGCCAACGTCCTGACTTTC. Protein: CSARGQGPPSGANVLTF.